This TCR beta chain was retrieved from a study of blood T cell repertoires in COVID-19. Looking at the study overall: Specimens from acute and convalescent COVID-19 originated in the United States, Italy and Spain. Nucleic acid was either cDNA or gDNA, and it came from T cells, B-cell-depleted T cells, or PBMCs.

In the authors' methods: Estimation of nucleated cell counts was performed using reference gene primer amplification. Some clones are missing from TCRdb's copy, which holds only in-frame ones; the method was immunoSEQ multiplex PCR. D and trimming were read from the DNA, whereas the V and J calls and clone size are those reported in that table. The data show more than 95,000 clones, with around 90% seen just once and roughly 6% held by the top ten. Germline CDR1 and CDR2: MNHNS and SASEGT. The CDR3 has 17 residues. V lost 3 bases, J lost 5 bases, and 13 bases stayed unmatched. The sequenced sample was peripheral blood. This chain uses TRBV6-1 with TRBJ1-2, with 9 bases aligning to TRBD1. The receptor was isolated from a human donor in a cohort sampled during active COVID-19. DNA of the CDR3: TGTGCCAGCAGTGATCGCCCAACAGGGGGCGCCTCGTATGGCTACACCTTC. It codes for CASSDRPTGGASYGYTF.